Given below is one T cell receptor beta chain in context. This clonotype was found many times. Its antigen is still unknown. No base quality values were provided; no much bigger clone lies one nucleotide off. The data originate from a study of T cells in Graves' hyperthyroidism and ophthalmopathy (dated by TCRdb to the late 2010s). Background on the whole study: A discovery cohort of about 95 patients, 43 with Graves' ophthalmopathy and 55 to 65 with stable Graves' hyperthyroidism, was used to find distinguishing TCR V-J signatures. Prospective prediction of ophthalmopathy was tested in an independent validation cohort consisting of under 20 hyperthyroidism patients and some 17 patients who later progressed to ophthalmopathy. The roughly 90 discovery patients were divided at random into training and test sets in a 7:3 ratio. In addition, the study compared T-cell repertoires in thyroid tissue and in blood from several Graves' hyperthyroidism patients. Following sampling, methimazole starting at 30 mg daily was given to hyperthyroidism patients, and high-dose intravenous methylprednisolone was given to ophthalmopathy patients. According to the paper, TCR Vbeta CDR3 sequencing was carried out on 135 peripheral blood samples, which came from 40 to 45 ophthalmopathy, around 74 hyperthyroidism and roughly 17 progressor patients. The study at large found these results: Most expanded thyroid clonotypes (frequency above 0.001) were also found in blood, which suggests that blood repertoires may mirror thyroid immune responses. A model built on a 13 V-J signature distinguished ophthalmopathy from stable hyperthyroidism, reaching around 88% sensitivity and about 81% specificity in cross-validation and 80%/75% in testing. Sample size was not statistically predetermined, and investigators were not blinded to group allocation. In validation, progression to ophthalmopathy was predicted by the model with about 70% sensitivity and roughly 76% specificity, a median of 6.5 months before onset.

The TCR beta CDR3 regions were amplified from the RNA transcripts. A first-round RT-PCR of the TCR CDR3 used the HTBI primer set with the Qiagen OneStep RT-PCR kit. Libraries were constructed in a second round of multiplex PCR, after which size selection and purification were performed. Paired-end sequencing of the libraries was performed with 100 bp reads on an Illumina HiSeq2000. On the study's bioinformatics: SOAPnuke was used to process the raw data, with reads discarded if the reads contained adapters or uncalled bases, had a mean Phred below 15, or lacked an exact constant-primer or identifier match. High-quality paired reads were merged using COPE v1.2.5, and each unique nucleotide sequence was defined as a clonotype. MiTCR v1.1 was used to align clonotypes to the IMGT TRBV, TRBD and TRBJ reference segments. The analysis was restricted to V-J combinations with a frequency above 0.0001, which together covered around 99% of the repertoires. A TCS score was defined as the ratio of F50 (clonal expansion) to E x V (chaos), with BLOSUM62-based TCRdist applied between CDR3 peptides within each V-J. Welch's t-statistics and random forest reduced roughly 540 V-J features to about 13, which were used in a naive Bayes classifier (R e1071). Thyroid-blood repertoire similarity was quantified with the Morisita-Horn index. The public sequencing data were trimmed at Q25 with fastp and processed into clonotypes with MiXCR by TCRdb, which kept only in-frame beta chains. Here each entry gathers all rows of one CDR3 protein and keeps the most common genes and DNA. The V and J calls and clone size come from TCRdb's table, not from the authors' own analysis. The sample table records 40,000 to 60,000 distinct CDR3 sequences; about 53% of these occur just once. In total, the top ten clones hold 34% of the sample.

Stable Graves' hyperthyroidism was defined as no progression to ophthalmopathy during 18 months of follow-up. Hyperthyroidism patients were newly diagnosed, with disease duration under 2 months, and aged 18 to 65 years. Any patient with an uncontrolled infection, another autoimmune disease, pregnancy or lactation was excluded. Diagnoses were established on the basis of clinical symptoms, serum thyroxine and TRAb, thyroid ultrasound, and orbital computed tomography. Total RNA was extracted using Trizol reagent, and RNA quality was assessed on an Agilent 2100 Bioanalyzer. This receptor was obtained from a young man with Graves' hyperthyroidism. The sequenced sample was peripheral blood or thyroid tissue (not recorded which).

The CDR3 region has the sequence CSAQGRDYEQYF. Here is the DNA: TGCAGTGCACAGGGACGGGACTACGAGCAGTACTTC. The chain couples TRBV20-1 to TRBJ2-7; matching of 6 bases hints at TRBD1 as the D gene. The CDR3 has 12 amino acids, counting the end cysteine and phenylalanine. Left in the record is the CDR3 DNA by itself, 36 bases read in frame from the first base. Reading the germline V gene (reference sequence) gives CDR1 DFQATT and CDR2 SNEGSKA. Trimming at the junction amounts to 6 bases on V and 3 bases on J, and the germline ends lie 12 bases apart.